One and the same sample provided the 31 T cell receptor beta chains below, sequenced in a study of blood T cell repertoires in COVID-19. Clones were sequenced by immunoSEQ multiplex PCR, and TCRdb holds only the in-frame ones, with some missing. Among more than 110,000 clones listed, roughly 84% were seen once. The sample comprised peripheral blood. Receptors were obtained from a human donor in a cohort sampled during active COVID-19.

The CDR3 protein is CASSRYSNTEAFF. In DNA, the CDR3 is TGTGCCAGCAGCCGTTACTCGAACACTGAAGCTTTCTTT. This chain uses TRBV11-3 with TRBJ1-1; D not resolved. The CDR3 totals 13 residues. V shed 5 bases and J shed 1 base, with 8 bases lying between them. Germline lookup yields CDR1 SGHNT and CDR2 YENEEA.

The V and J genes are TRBV24-1 and TRBJ2-1; D perhaps matches TRBD1 (6 bases). The CDR3 contains 17 residues. The germline CDR1 and CDR2 sequences are KGHDR and SFDVKD. V lost 4 bases and J lost 0, with 15 bases in between. CDR3 DNA: TGTGCCACCAGTGACTACAGGGCCAGGGGCTCCTACAATGAGCAGTTCTTC. Encoded protein: CATSDYRARGSYNEQFF.

This chain links TRBV5-5 with TRBJ1-2, with 9 positions matching TRBD1. In germline, CDR1 is SGHKS, CDR2 YYEKEE (reference sequence). J was trimmed by 3 bases and V by 3 bases; bases with no gene match: 3. This CDR3 has 14 residues. This CDR3 reads CASSSRQGDYGYTF. Here the CDR3 DNA reads TGTGCCAGCAGCTCCAGACAGGGGGACTATGGCTACACCTTC.

This rearrangement joins TRBV7-3 to TRBJ1-1, with 10 nucleotides matching TRBD1. V shed 5 bases and J 13 bases; nucleotides not matched to a gene: 13. CDR1 and CDR2 (germline): SGHTA, FQGTGA. This CDR3 contains 14 residues. CDR3 nucleotides: TGTGCCAGCAGCGTAAGACAGGGGGCGCCATGTTTTTTCTTT. Translation: CASSVRQGAPCFFF.

The chain couples TRBV18 to TRBJ1-2; D is perhaps TRBD1 (5 bases). The CDR3 loop spans 15 amino acids. V lost 1 base and J 6 bases, leaving 15 bases between the germline ends. Germline V gene data show CDR1 as KGHSH and CDR2 as LQKENI. In DNA form, the CDR3 reads TGTGCCAGCTCACCACTCGGCCTGGCGGGGGATGGCTACACCTTC. It codes for CASSPLGLAGDGYTF.

As DNA, the CDR3 is TGTGCCAGCAGTTCGGAGGGATTGGGGAATGAGCAGTTCTTC. As protein: CASSSEGLGNEQFF. The rearrangement uses TRBV6-9 and TRBJ2-1, with D maybe TRBD2 (6 bases). There are 14 residues in the CDR3. Germline CDR1 is MNHGY and CDR2 is SVAAGI. Trimming left V 4 bases short and J 7 bases short, with 14 bases between.

V is TRBV12-3 or TRBV12-4 and J is TRBJ2-3; D not certain. Trimming shortened V by 2 bases and J by 6 bases, and 9 bases separated the two germline ends. The CDR3 runs to 13 residues. In nucleotides, the CDR3 is TGTGCCAGCAGTTTAATCACCCGGGATACGCAGTATTTT. Translation: CASSLITRDTQYF.

This clone was seen only once. This chain joins TRBV12-3 or TRBV12-4 and TRBJ2-7; 7 bases line up with TRBD2. The CDR3 contains 12 residues. Losses at the gene ends were 5 bases for V and 3 bases for J; bases not matched to a gene: 1. The CDR3 is CASSRTSYEQYF. The CDR3 nucleotides read TGTGCCAGCAGTCGGACTAGCTACGAGCAGTACTTC.

V and J are TRBV7-2 and TRBJ1-1, with TRBD1 as a possible D gene (5 bases). CDR1 and CDR2 (germline): SGHTA, FQGNSA. Deletions cut 4 bases from V and 5 bases from J, with 17 bases between. The CDR3 is 15 amino acids. The CDR3 DNA reads as TGTGCCAGCAGCTCAGGGCAGACCCCGAGAACTGAAGCTTTCTTT. Its protein product is CASSSGQTPRTEAFF.

This sequence joins TRBV5-1 and TRBJ2-1, with a weak D call TRBD2 (6 bases). CDR1 SGHRS and CDR2 YFSETQ come from the germline V gene. V dropped 2 bases and J dropped 4 bases, with 13 bases sitting between them. The CDR3 extends over 15 amino acids. In DNA, the CDR3 is TGCGCCAGCAGCTTTGTCTCGGCGGGATACAATGAGCAGTTCTTC. Protein sequence: CASSFVSAGYNEQFF.

The chain employs TRBV11-3 and TRBJ2-3, with TRBD2 identical over 9 bases. Germline CDR1 and CDR2: SGHNT and YENEEA. The CDR3 has 16 residues. V gave up 1 base and J gave up 5 bases; unmatched junction bases: 7. CDR3 residues: CASSLASSGTEDTQYF. The DNA of the CDR3 is TGTGCCAGCAGCTTAGCGTCTAGCGGGACCGAAGATACGCAGTATTTT. The full variable domain, completed using reference TRBV11-3 and TRBJ2-3, is EAGVVQSPRYKIIEKKQPVAFWCNPISGHNTLYWYLQNLGQGPELLIRYENEEAVDDSQLPKDRFSAERLKGVDSTLKIQPAELGDSAVYLCASSLASSGTEDTQYFGPGTRLTVL.

The chain employs TRBV20-1 and TRBJ1-1, with TRBD1 as a possible D gene (5 bases). Trimming stripped 6 bases from V and 10 bases from J, with 12 bases between. Germline V CDR1 and CDR2: DFQATT, SNEGSKA (reference sequence). The CDR3 contains 10 residues. The CDR3 DNA is TGCAGTGCCAGGGAAACGGTAGCTTTCTTT. This encodes CSARETVAFF.

The rearrangement uses TRBV18 and TRBJ1-2; a possible D gene is TRBD1 (6 bases). CDR3 length: 13 residues. V lost 6 bases and J 4 bases, leaving 12 bases between the germline ends. Germline assignment: CDR1 KGHSH and CDR2 LQKENI. The CDR3 loop reads CASSGAQGYGYTF. The DNA for the CDR3 is TGTGCCAGCTCGGGGGCGCAGGGCTATGGCTACACCTTC.

This clone was counted a few times. This rearrangement joins TRBV19 to TRBJ2-7; 15 bases are a match to TRBD2. The CDR3 sequence is 16 residues long. Germline V CDR1 and CDR2: LNHDA, SQIVND (reference sequence). J lost 7 bases, V lost 8 bases, and 12 bases had no gene match. DNA of the CDR3: TGTGCCAGTGGCTGGACTAGCGGGAGGGCCTTGGGGGAGCAGTACGTC. Protein product: CASGWTSGRALGEQYV.

This chain uses TRBV5-1 with TRBJ2-3, with TRBD2 identical over 8 bases. J gave up 3 bases and V 0 bases, and 6 bases lay outside the gene matches. Germline values: CDR1 SGHRS, CDR2 YFSETQ. The CDR3 has 16 amino acids. The CDR3 region is CASSLVVAGRTDTQYF. CDR3 nucleotides: TGCGCCAGCAGCTTGGTCGTAGCGGGGAGAACAGATACGCAGTATTTT.

V is TRBV2 and J is TRBJ2-7; 11 bases align to TRBD2. Germline V gene data show CDR1 as SNHLY and CDR2 as FYNNEI. There are 17 residues in the CDR3. Trimming at V came to 0 bases and at J to 0 bases, leaving 4 bases not matched to a gene. The CDR3 spells CASSEAGTSGSSYEQYF. The CDR3 DNA reads as TGTGCCAGCAGTGAAGCGGGGACTAGCGGCAGCTCCTACGAGCAGTACTTC.

The genes are TRBV6-5 and TRBJ2-7; 8 bases align to TRBD1. Germline V CDR1 and CDR2: MNHEY, SVGAGI. The junction had 9 bases not matched to a gene; V was cut back by 5 bases and J by 3 bases. The CDR3 is 15 amino acids. The CDR3 DNA follows: TGTGCCAGCAGTCAGACAGGGGTGGGCCACTACGAGCAGTACTTC. It encodes CASSQTGVGHYEQYF.

The chain has TRBV5-1 and TRBJ1-2, with 8 bases identical to TRBD1. The germline gives CDR1 SGHRS, CDR2 YFSETQ. The V segment lost 8 bases and the J segment 4 bases; nucleotides outside the gene matches: 7. The CDR3 length is 13 residues. CDR3 residues: CASRGQEVYGYTF. The CDR3 nucleotides are TGCGCCAGTCGGGGACAGGAGGTCTATGGCTACACCTTC. Complete variable domain (other parts from reference TRBV5-1 and TRBJ1-2): KAGVTQTPRYLIKTRGQQVTLSCSPISGHRSVSWYQQTPGQGLQFLFEYFSETQRNKGNFPGRFSGRQFSNSRSEMNVSTLELGDSALYLCASRGQEVYGYTFGSGTRLTVV.

The J gene is TRBJ2-1, the V gene TRBV5-1; a weak D match, TRBD1 (6 bases). V was shortened by 0 bases and J by 0 bases, with 7 bases between the two germline ends. This CDR3 region has 15 residues. The germline gives CDR1 SGHRS, CDR2 YFSETQ. CDR3 protein: CASSLVGGSYNEQFF. In DNA, the CDR3 is TGCGCCAGCAGCTTGGTAGGGGGCTCCTACAATGAGCAGTTCTTC.

The chain links TRBV2 to TRBJ1-2; D call uncertain. Germline loops: CDR1 SNHLY, CDR2 FYNNEI. The CDR3 runs to 13 residues. Between the trimmed V and J ends, which lost 5 bases and 1 base, there was a span of 8 bases. CDR3 loop: CASSLSDNYGYTF. The CDR3 DNA reads as TGTGCCAGCAGTTTGTCAGATAACTATGGCTACACCTTC.

CDR3 sequence: CSVVGVGGGGTDTQYF. In DNA, the CDR3 is TGCAGCGTTGTGGGAGTAGGTGGCGGGGGCACAGATACGCAGTATTTT. This chain connects TRBV29-1 to TRBJ2-3; possible D gene TRBD2, 6 bases. The CDR3 contains 16 residues. In germline, CDR1 is SQVTM, CDR2 ANQGSEA. Trimming took off 4 bases at V and 1 base at J, with 18 bases between the two ends.

V and J are TRBV5-1 and TRBJ2-1; 8 nucleotides agree with TRBD2. V trimming: 1 base; J trimming: 5 bases; junction bases outside the gene matches: 8. CDR3 length: 16 residues. In germline, CDR1 is SGHRS, CDR2 YFSETQ. CDR3 region: CASSLKAGGIDNEQFF. The DNA of the CDR3 is TGCGCCAGCAGCTTGAAGGCGGGAGGAATTGACAATGAGCAGTTCTTC.

This sequence joins TRBV19 and TRBJ1-5; D gene unclear. CDR1 is LNHDA, CDR2 SQIVND, per germline (reference sequence). Trimming removed 3 bases at V and 5 bases at J, with 5 bases between. The CDR3 totals 12 residues. The CDR3 loop is CASSIADQPQHF. CDR3 DNA: TGTGCCAGTAGTATTGCGGATCAGCCCCAGCATTTT.

This clone was counted between two and nine times. The rearrangement links TRBV15 to TRBJ2-5, with D perhaps matching TRBD2 (6 bases). Germline CDR1 reads LNHNV; CDR2 reads YYDKDF (reference sequence). The germline V and J ends were trimmed by 5 bases and 1 base, with 8 bases remaining between them. This CDR3 has 13 amino acids. Here the CDR3 reads CATSGGAQETQYF. The CDR3 coding sequence is TGTGCCACCAGCGGAGGGGCCCAAGAGACCCAGTACTTC.

The chain carries TRBV27 and TRBJ2-5, with TRBD2 matching over 8 bases. In germline, CDR1 is MNHEY, CDR2 SMNVEV (reference sequence). The V segment lost 6 bases and the J segment 3 bases; nucleotides outside the gene matches: 0. This CDR3 has 12 amino acids. The CDR3 DNA sequence: TGTGCCAGCAGGGGACTAGAAGAGACCCAGTACTTC. Its protein is CASRGLEETQYF.

This chain links TRBV11-2 with TRBJ2-7, with D tentatively TRBD2 (6 bases). This CDR3 contains 15 residues. Germline lookup yields CDR1 SGHAT and CDR2 FQNNGV. The V and J ends lost 3 bases and 3 bases respectively, with 15 bases between them. CDR3 in amino acids: CASSFPGVGIYEQYV. Here the CDR3 DNA reads TGTGCCAGCAGCTTCCCGGGAGTGGGTATCTACGAGCAGTACGTC.

This chain uses TRBV5-1 with TRBJ2-2; no firm D call. V was trimmed by 5 bases and J by 6 bases, leaving 8 bases between them. Per germline, CDR1 SGHRS and CDR2 YFSETQ. The CDR3 consists of 12 residues. The CDR3: CASRESAGELFF. The CDR3 DNA reads as TGCGCCAGCAGAGAGTCCGCCGGGGAGCTGTTTTTT.

The rearrangement joins TRBV28 to TRBJ1-1; TRBD1 is a possible D gene (5 bases). The germline V gene encodes CDR1 MDHEN and CDR2 SYDVKM. The CDR3 has 14 amino acids. V was clipped by 2 bases and J by 7 bases, with 14 bases between them. This chain's CDR3 is CASSLRGVGGEAFF. The CDR3 region has the DNA TGTGCCAGCAGTTTAAGGGGAGTCGGGGGTGAAGCTTTCTTT.

The V gene is TRBV11-3, the J gene TRBJ2-5, with 8 bases aligning to TRBD2. CDR1 and CDR2 from the germline V gene are SGHNT and YENEEA. The V segment lost 5 bases and the J segment 1 base; nucleotides outside the gene matches: 3. This CDR3 has 14 residues. Here the CDR3 reads CASSGGTSQETQYF. DNA of the CDR3: TGTGCCAGCAGCGGGGGGACTAGCCAAGAGACCCAGTACTTC.

The genes are TRBV27 and TRBJ2-6; 8 bases align to TRBD1. Germline-derived CDR1 and CDR2 are MNHEY and SMNVEV (reference sequence). The trim removed 6 bases at V and 0 bases at J, leaving 7 bases unmatched. CDR3 size: 17 residues. CDR3 sequence reads: CASRGTGDFSGANVLTF. The CDR3 DNA follows: TGTGCCAGCAGAGGGACAGGCGACTTCTCTGGGGCCAACGTCCTGACTTTC.

This clone appeared a single time. The V call is TRBV28, the J call TRBJ1-3, with no clear D. Germline CDR1 MDHEN, CDR2 SYDVKM. This CDR3 comprises 15 residues. The V end lost 7 bases, the J end lost 0 bases, and 13 bases lay between the germline ends. The CDR3 sequence: CASTPNRGSGNTIYF. The CDR3 nucleotides read TGTGCCAGCACCCCCAACCGGGGCTCTGGAAACACCATATATTTT. Using reference TRBV28 and TRBJ1-3 for the parts outside the CDR3, the full variable domain is DVKVTQSSRYLVKRTGEKVFLECVQDMDHENMFWYRQDPGLGLRLIYFSYDVKMKEKGDIPEGYSVSREKKERFSLILESASTNQTSMYLCASTPNRGSGNTIYFGEGSWLTVV.